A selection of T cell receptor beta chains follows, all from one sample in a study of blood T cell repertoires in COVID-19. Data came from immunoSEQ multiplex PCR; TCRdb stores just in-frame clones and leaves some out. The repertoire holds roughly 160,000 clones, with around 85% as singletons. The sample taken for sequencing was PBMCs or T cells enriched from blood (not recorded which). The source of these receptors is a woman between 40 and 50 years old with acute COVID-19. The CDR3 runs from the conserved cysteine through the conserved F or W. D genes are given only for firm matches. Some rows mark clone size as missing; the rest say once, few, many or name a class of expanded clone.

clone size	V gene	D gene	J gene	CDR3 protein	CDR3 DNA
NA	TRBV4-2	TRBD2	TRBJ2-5	CASSRNSGKVETQYF	TGTGCCAGCAGCCGGAATAGCGGGAAGGTCGAGACCCAGTACTTC
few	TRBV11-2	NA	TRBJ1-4	CASSLGGGGSGEKLFF	TGTGCCAGCAGCTTAGGCGGCGGGGGCAGTGGGGAAAAACTGTTTTTT
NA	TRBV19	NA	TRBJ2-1	CASSRDITSYNEQFF	TGTGCCAGTAGTCGGGACATCACCTCCTACAATGAGCAGTTCTTC
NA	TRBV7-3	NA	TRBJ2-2	CASRDKGGGELFF	TGTGCCAGCAGAGACAAAGGAGGCGGGGAGCTGTTTTTT
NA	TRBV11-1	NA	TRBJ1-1	CASSLNGGILNTEAFF	TGTGCCAGCAGCTTAAACGGCGGGATCCTGAACACTGAAGCTTTCTTT
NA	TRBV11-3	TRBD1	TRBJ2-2	CASSFIQGEMPGELFF	TGTGCCAGCAGCTTCATACAGGGGGAGATGCCCGGGGAGCTGTTTTTT
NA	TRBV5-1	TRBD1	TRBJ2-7	CASSSVLTGSEQYF	TGCGCCAGCAGCTCCGTATTGACAGGGAGCGAGCAGTACTTC
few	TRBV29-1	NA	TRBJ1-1	CSVVAGEVSEAFF	TGCAGCGTTGTAGCAGGGGAAGTCTCTGAAGCTTTCTTT
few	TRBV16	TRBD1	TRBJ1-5	CASSPTGFGQPQHF	TGTGCCAGCAGCCCGACAGGGTTTGGACAGCCCCAGCATTTT
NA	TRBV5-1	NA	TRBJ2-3	CASSPGTTRTDTQYF	TGCGCCAGCAGCCCCGGGACAACCCGCACAGATACGCAGTATTTT
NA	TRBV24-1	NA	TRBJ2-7	CASLSGTTFSSYEQYF	TGTGCCTCCTTATCCGGGACAACCTTCAGCTCCTACGAGCAGTACTTC
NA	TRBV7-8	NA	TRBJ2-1	CASSLVRGIGKGPYNEQFF	TGTGCCAGCAGCTTAGTAAGGGGGATAGGGAAGGGTCCCTACAATGAGCAGTTCTTC
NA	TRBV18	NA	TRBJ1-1	CASSLGTLTNTEAFF	TGTGCCAGCTCACTCGGGACACTTACGAACACTGAAGCTTTCTTT
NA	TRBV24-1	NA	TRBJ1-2	CATSDVDYGYTF	TGTGCCACCAGTGACGTCGACTATGGCTACACCTTC
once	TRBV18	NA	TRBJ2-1	CASSPTALATDEQFF	TGTGCCAGCTCACCAACAGCCCTAGCGACGGATGAGCAGTTCTTC
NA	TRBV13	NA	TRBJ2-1	CASSFDNEQFF	TGTGCCAGCAGCTTCGACAATGAGCAGTTCTTC
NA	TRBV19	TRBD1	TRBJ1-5	CASRLLRDRVNQPQHF	TGTGCCAGTCGCCTGCTAAGGGACAGGGTCAATCAGCCCCAGCATTTT
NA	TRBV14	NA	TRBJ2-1	CASSQTTIYNEQFF	TGTGCCAGCAGCCAAACGACTATCTACAATGAGCAGTTCTTC
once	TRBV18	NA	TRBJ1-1	CASTPDTEAFF	TGTGCCTCCACGCCGGACACTGAAGCTTTCTTT
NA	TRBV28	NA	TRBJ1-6	CASNPQTVLNSPLHF	TGTGCCAGCAACCCCCAGACAGTCCTTAATTCACCCCTCCACTTT
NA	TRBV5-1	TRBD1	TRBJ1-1	CASRNRTGVTVEAFF	TGCGCCAGCAGAAACCGGACAGGGGTAACGGTTGAAGCTTTCTTT
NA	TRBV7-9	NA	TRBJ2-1	CASSLGSDEQFF	TGTGCCAGCAGCTTAGGAAGCGATGAGCAGTTCTTC
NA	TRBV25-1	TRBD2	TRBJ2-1	CASQGLAGYNEQFF	TGTGCCAGCCAGGGACTAGCGGGCTACAATGAGCAGTTCTTC
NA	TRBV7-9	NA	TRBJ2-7	CASSLYYEQYF	TGTGCCAGCAGCTTATACTACGAGCAGTACTTC
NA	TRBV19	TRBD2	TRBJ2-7	CASSLGLAVSYEQYF	TGTGCCAGTAGTTTAGGACTAGCGGTGTCCTACGAGCAGTACTTC
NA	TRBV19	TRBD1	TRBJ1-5	CASSILDRAYQPQHF	TGTGCCAGTAGTATACTTGACAGGGCGTATCAGCCCCAGCATTTT
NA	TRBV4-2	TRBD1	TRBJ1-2	CASSQDPSAGGSEGYTF	TGTGCCAGCAGCCAAGACCCCTCTGCAGGGGGATCGGAGGGCTACACCTTC
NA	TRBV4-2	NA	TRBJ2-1	CASSQDGERKQFF	TGTGCCAGCAGCCAAGATGGGGAGAGGAAGCAGTTCTTC
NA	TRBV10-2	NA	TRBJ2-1	CASSVQGSTYNEQFF	TGCGCCAGCAGTGTTCAGGGATCGACCTACAATGAGCAGTTCTTC
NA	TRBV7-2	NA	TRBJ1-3	CASSLLGGPGSGNTIYF	TGTGCCAGCAGCTTACTAGGGGGACCCGGCTCTGGAAACACCATATATTTT
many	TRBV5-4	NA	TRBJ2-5	CASSPYKGETQYF	TGTGCCAGCAGCCCCTATAAGGGGGAGACCCAGTACTTC
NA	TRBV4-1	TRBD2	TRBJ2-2	CASSQGRLAGGPQGGELFF	TGCGCCAGCAGCCAAGGACGACTAGCGGGAGGGCCTCAAGGCGGGGAGCTGTTTTTT
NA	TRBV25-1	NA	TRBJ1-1	CASSESWGRWNTEAFF	TGTGCCAGCAGTGAAAGCTGGGGGAGGTGGAACACTGAAGCTTTCTTT
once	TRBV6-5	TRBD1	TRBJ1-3	CASTFQGGGNTIYF	TGTGCCAGCACCTTTCAGGGGGGAGGAAACACCATATATTTT
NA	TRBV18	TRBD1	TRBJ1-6	CASSLQGGNSPLHF	TGTGCCAGCTCACTCCAGGGGGGTAATTCACCCCTCCACTTT